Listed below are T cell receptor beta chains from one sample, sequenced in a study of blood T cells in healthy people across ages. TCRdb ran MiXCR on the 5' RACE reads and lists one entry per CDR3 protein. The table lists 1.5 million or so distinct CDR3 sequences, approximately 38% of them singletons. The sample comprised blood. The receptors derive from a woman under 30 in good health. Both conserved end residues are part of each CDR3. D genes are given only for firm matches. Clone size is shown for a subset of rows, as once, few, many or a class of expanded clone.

CDR3nt: TGTGCCAGCAGTGCCCGGTTGAACACTGAAGCTTTCTTT
CDR3aa: CASSARLNTEAFF
d_gene: -
abundance: -
j_gene: TRBJ1-1
v_gene: TRBV6-4

CDR3nt: TGCAGTTCGGTCCTATCGTCTCCTGAGCAGTACTTC
CDR3aa: CSSVLSSPEQYF
d_gene: -
abundance: -
j_gene: TRBJ2-7
v_gene: TRBV20-1

CDR3nt: TGTGCCATCAGCCCCGTCGGAGAGGGATCCTACGAGCAGTACTTC
CDR3aa: CAISPVGEGSYEQYF
d_gene: -
abundance: many
j_gene: TRBJ2-7
v_gene: TRBV10-3

CDR3nt: TGTGCCAGCAGCGGGACGGGGGGCGCAAACATTCAGTACTTC
CDR3aa: CASSGTGGANIQYF
d_gene: -
abundance: -
j_gene: TRBJ2-4
v_gene: TRBV3-1

CDR3nt: TGTGCCAGCAGTTTATCGATGGCAGGGGAGACCCAGTACTTC
CDR3aa: CASSLSMAGETQYF
d_gene: -
abundance: -
j_gene: TRBJ2-5
v_gene: TRBV27

CDR3nt: TGTGCCAGCAGCTCAGAGGGCGGACAGGCTGAGCAGTTCTTC
CDR3aa: CASSSEGGQAEQFF
d_gene: TRBD1
abundance: -
j_gene: TRBJ2-1
v_gene: TRBV7-6

CDR3nt: TGCGCCAGCAGCCAAGAGAGGTTGCCTCAAGGGGACACCGGGGAGCTGTTTTTT
CDR3aa: CASSQERLPQGDTGELFF
d_gene: -
abundance: -
j_gene: TRBJ2-2
v_gene: TRBV4-1

CDR3nt: TGTGCCAGCAGCTTATTTCAAAATCAAGAGACCCAGTACTTC
CDR3aa: CASSLFQNQETQYF
d_gene: -
abundance: few
j_gene: TRBJ2-5
v_gene: TRBV7-2

CDR3nt: TGCGCCAGCAGCCAAGATTGGACAGGGGTCTACAATGAGCAGTTCTTC
CDR3aa: CASSQDWTGVYNEQFF
d_gene: TRBD1
abundance: -
j_gene: TRBJ2-1
v_gene: TRBV4-1

CDR3nt: TGTGCCACCAGCAGAGTGGTGGTCACGGAGACCCAGTACTTC
CDR3aa: CATSRVVVTETQYF
d_gene: -
abundance: few
j_gene: TRBJ2-5
v_gene: TRBV15

CDR3nt: TGTGCCAGCAGCTCACCGGGACTAGAGGGCATTCAGTACTTC
CDR3aa: CASSSPGLEGIQYF
d_gene: TRBD2
abundance: -
j_gene: TRBJ2-4
v_gene: TRBV5-5

CDR3nt: TGCAGTGCTAGAGCCCGATCGAACGACGAGCAGTACTTC
CDR3aa: CSARARSNDEQYF
d_gene: -
abundance: -
j_gene: TRBJ2-7
v_gene: TRBV20-1

CDR3nt: TGTGCCGGCAGTTTGCGCGCTACAGGGACCGCTAGCAATCAGCCCCAGCATTTT
CDR3aa: CAGSLRATGTASNQPQHF
d_gene: -
abundance: -
j_gene: TRBJ1-5
v_gene: TRBV27

CDR3nt: TGCAGTGCTGCGGGAGGACATGAGCAGTTCTTC
CDR3aa: CSAAGGHEQFF
d_gene: TRBD2
abundance: -
j_gene: TRBJ2-1
v_gene: TRBV20-1

CDR3nt: TGTGCCAGCAGTTTAGGGCTAGCGGGAGTGGAGACCCAGTTCTTC
CDR3aa: CASSLGLAGVETQFF
d_gene: TRBD2
abundance: -
j_gene: TRBJ2-1
v_gene: TRBV12-3/TRBV12-4

CDR3nt: TGTGCCAGCAACCCCGGGACTAGCCCAATGTTCTTC
CDR3aa: CASNPGTSPMFF
d_gene: TRBD2
abundance: many
j_gene: TRBJ2-1
v_gene: TRBV3-1

CDR3nt: TGTGCCAGCAGTTTATCGGCCGCAGGGGATCCGGGGGAGCTGTTTTTT
CDR3aa: CASSLSAAGDPGELFF
d_gene: -
abundance: -
j_gene: TRBJ2-2
v_gene: TRBV27

CDR3nt: TGCAGTGGGCTAGCGGGTTTGAATGAGCAGTTCTTC
CDR3aa: CSGLAGLNEQFF
d_gene: TRBD2
abundance: -
j_gene: TRBJ2-1
v_gene: TRBV20-1

CDR3nt: TGTGCCAGCAGCCAAACTGCCCTGACCACTGAAGCTTTCTTT
CDR3aa: CASSQTALTTEAFF
d_gene: -
abundance: -
j_gene: TRBJ1-1
v_gene: TRBV27

CDR3nt: TGTGCCACCAGTGATGGCGGGAATGCCGAGGAGACCCAGTACTTC
CDR3aa: CATSDGGNAEETQYF
d_gene: -
abundance: few
j_gene: TRBJ2-5
v_gene: TRBV24-1

CDR3nt: TGCAGTGCTAGAGTATGGGACAGGATCAACTATGGCTACACCTTC
CDR3aa: CSARVWDRINYGYTF
d_gene: TRBD1
abundance: few
j_gene: TRBJ1-2
v_gene: TRBV20-1

CDR3nt: TGCAGTACTAGAGAGGAGAGCACAGATACACAGTATTTT
CDR3aa: CSTREESTDTQYF
d_gene: -
abundance: once
j_gene: TRBJ2-3
v_gene: TRBV20-1

CDR3nt: TGCAGTGCCTATACAGGGGGCAGGGGGTCGAGGAATGAGCAGTTCTTC
CDR3aa: CSAYTGGRGSRNEQFF
d_gene: TRBD1
abundance: -
j_gene: TRBJ2-1
v_gene: TRBV20-1

CDR3nt: TGTGCCAGCAGATCCGGGACAGGGGTAAATGAGCAGTTCTTC
CDR3aa: CASRSGTGVNEQFF
d_gene: TRBD1
abundance: -
j_gene: TRBJ2-1
v_gene: TRBV6-2/TRBV6-3

CDR3nt: TGCAGTGCTAGTAAGGGGACTAGCGGGATGGGAGATACGCAGTATTTT
CDR3aa: CSASKGTSGMGDTQYF
d_gene: TRBD2
abundance: -
j_gene: TRBJ2-3
v_gene: TRBV20-1

CDR3nt: TGTGCCAGCAGCTTTGGGGGACTAGCGGAGCCCTACGAGCAGTACTTC
CDR3aa: CASSFGGLAEPYEQYF
d_gene: TRBD2
abundance: -
j_gene: TRBJ2-7
v_gene: TRBV7-2

CDR3nt: TGCAGCGTGCGAGGCGGGAGTAACTACGAGCAGTACTTC
CDR3aa: CSVRGGSNYEQYF
d_gene: TRBD2
abundance: few
j_gene: TRBJ2-7
v_gene: TRBV29-1

CDR3nt: TGTGCCTGGAGTGTAGGTATTAGCGGGGGTCGGGAGACCCAGTACTTC
CDR3aa: CAWSVGISGGRETQYF
d_gene: TRBD2
abundance: -
j_gene: TRBJ2-5
v_gene: TRBV30

CDR3nt: TGTGCCAGCAGCGCTGGTCTGGATGGGGAGGGCCGCTACGAGCAGTACTTC
CDR3aa: CASSAGLDGEGRYEQYF
d_gene: TRBD2
abundance: -
j_gene: TRBJ2-7
v_gene: TRBV9

CDR3nt: TGTGCCAGCAGTTTAGACCCGGCCATCCGTGAAGCTTTCTTT
CDR3aa: CASSLDPAIREAFF
d_gene: -
abundance: -
j_gene: TRBJ1-1
v_gene: TRBV28

CDR3nt: TGTGCCAGCAGTTTAAGGTCGAACACTGAAGCTTACTTT
CDR3aa: CASSLRSNTEAYF
d_gene: -
abundance: -
j_gene: TRBJ1-1
v_gene: TRBV28

CDR3nt: TGTGCCATCAGTGGTCAGGGTGGTTCACCCCTCCACTTT
CDR3aa: CAISGQGGSPLHF
d_gene: -
abundance: few
j_gene: TRBJ1-6
v_gene: TRBV10-3

CDR3nt: TGTGCCACCAGCGAAGCCGGTCGGTACACTGAAGCTTTCTTT
CDR3aa: CATSEAGRYTEAFF
d_gene: -
abundance: -
j_gene: TRBJ1-1
v_gene: TRBV15

CDR3nt: TGTGCCAGCAGGCCTTTGGGCGGGAGTTCCTACGAGCAGTACTTC
CDR3aa: CASRPLGGSSYEQYF
d_gene: TRBD2
abundance: -
j_gene: TRBJ2-7
v_gene: TRBV27

CDR3nt: TGTGCCAGCACCAACCCCAGCTCCGGCTACACCTTC
CDR3aa: CASTNPSSGYTF
d_gene: -
abundance: -
j_gene: TRBJ1-2
v_gene: TRBV12-3/TRBV12-4

CDR3nt: TGCGCCAGCAGCCAAGATGCAGGGGACAACTATGGCTACACCTTC
CDR3aa: CASSQDAGDNYGYTF
d_gene: -
abundance: -
j_gene: TRBJ1-2
v_gene: TRBV4-1

CDR3nt: TGTGCCAGCAGCTTAGCGCACACTAGCGGGAGTGTGTATACGCAGTATTTT
CDR3aa: CASSLAHTSGSVYTQYF
d_gene: TRBD2
abundance: -
j_gene: TRBJ2-3
v_gene: TRBV7-2

CDR3nt: TGTGCCAGCAGCCAGGACCCGGGACAGGGCCTTTATGGCTACACCTTC
CDR3aa: CASSQDPGQGLYGYTF
d_gene: TRBD1
abundance: -
j_gene: TRBJ1-2
v_gene: TRBV14

CDR3nt: TGCAGCGTTGAAGAGGGTGGCGGAAGCTACGAGCAGTACTTC
CDR3aa: CSVEEGGGSYEQYF
d_gene: -
abundance: -
j_gene: TRBJ2-7
v_gene: TRBV29-1

CDR3nt: TGCAGTGCTATAGGCCGGGACAGCCTAACAGATACGCAGTATTTT
CDR3aa: CSAIGRDSLTDTQYF
d_gene: TRBD1
abundance: few
j_gene: TRBJ2-3
v_gene: TRBV20-1

CDR3nt: TGTGCCAGCAGCGCGACCGCCACTCGGGGCTATGGCTACACCTTC
CDR3aa: CASSATATRGYGYTF
d_gene: -
abundance: few
j_gene: TRBJ1-2
v_gene: TRBV9

CDR3nt: TGCAGTGCTAGGAGGGACAGCTCAGGCTATGGCTACACCTTC
CDR3aa: CSARRDSSGYGYTF
d_gene: TRBD1
abundance: -
j_gene: TRBJ1-2
v_gene: TRBV20-1